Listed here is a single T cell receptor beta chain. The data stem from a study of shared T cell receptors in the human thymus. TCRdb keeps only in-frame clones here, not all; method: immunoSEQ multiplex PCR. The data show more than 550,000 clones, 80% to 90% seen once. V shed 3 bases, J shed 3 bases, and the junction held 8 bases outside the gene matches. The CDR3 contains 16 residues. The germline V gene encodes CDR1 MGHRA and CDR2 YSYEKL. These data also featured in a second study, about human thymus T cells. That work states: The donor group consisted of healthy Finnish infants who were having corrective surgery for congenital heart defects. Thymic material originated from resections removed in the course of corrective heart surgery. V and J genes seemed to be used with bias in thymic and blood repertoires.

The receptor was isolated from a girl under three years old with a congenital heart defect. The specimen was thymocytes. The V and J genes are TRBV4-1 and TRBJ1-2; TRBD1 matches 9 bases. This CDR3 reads CASSHQGGDRDYGYTF. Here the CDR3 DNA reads TGCGCCAGCAGCCACCAAGGTGGGGACAGGGACTATGGCTACACCTTC.